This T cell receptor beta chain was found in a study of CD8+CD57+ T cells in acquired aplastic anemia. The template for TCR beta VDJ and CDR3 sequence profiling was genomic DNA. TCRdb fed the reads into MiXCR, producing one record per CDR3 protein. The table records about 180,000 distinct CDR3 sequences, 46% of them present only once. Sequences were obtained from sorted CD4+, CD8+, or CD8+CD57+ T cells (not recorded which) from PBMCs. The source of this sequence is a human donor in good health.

CDR3 protein: CAIRGWGGYGYTF. In DNA, the CDR3 is TGTGCCATCAGAGGTTGGGGGGGCTATGGCTACACCTTC. The chain carries TRBV10-3 and TRBJ1-2, with D perhaps matching TRBD1 (5 bases). The V gene lost 6 bases and the J gene lost 4 bases, with 12 bases spanning the gap. The CDR3 contains 13 residues. The germline gives CDR1 ENHRY, CDR2 SYGVKD.